This is a list of T cell receptor beta chains from one sample in a study of Graves' ophthalmopathy and Graves' hyperthyroidism. TCRdb reprocessed the multiplex PCR reads with MiXCR, giving one entry per CDR3 protein. The sample holds hundreds of thousands of distinct CDR3 sequences; under 25% are singletons and the top ten take 2.5% to 3%. Sequenced sample: peripheral blood. The receptors were sampled from a woman between 18 and 29 years old with stable Graves' hyperthyroidism. Both conserved end residues are part of each CDR3.

TRBV4-1	TRBJ1-1	CASSQYQGKEAFF
TRBV25-1	TRBJ1-2	CASSEYNRGGGYTF
TRBV19	TRBJ2-2	CASSIFYRSTGELFF
TRBV7-9	TRBJ1-1	CASSLAAGRWDTEAFF
TRBV15	TRBJ2-5	CATSLYPRGTPDGETQYF
TRBV20-1	TRBJ2-7	CSAGSEQYF
TRBV24-1	TRBJ1-5	CATAQAGDQPQHF
TRBV28	TRBJ2-5	CASSLIGTQTQYF
TRBV6-1	TRBJ2-5	CASSQYRRGQETQYF
TRBV7-2	TRBJ2-1	CASSAQSGINEQFF
TRBV6-5	TRBJ1-1	CASSYSLPGGADTEAFF
TRBV7-2	TRBJ1-1	CASSLLSTGDREAFF
TRBV5-1	TRBJ1-2	CASREGVYGYTF
TRBV19	TRBJ1-3	CASTWVKGNTIYF
TRBV29-1	TRBJ2-2	CSVESGTNTGELFF
TRBV5-1	TRBJ2-5	CASSFGTGALGTQYF
TRBV5-1	TRBJ1-1	CASSGGQGWDTEAFF
TRBV28	TRBJ1-2	CASSLIQGDGYTF
TRBV5-1	TRBJ2-7	CASSTGTGSWEQYF
TRBV6-1	TRBJ2-7	CASTPGTPISYEQYF
TRBV29-1	TRBJ2-7	CSAGGDEQYF
TRBV2	TRBJ1-1	CASSVSQLNTEAFF
TRBV6-1	TRBJ1-1	CASSPMANTEAFF
TRBV5-4	TRBJ1-2	CASSADTYYGYTF
TRBV27	TRBJ1-2	CASSLSLGQGYGYTF
TRBV24-1	TRBJ2-4	CATSERTSGRTGNIQYF
TRBV6-5	TRBJ1-1	CASSYRGSIEPPQAFF
TRBV13	TRBJ2-5	CASSAGGRGEETQYF
TRBV13	TRBJ1-1	CASSLSVSVYTEAFF
TRBV29-1	TRBJ1-2	CSVTPQGAQHGYTF
TRBV5-6	TRBJ2-7	CASSFLAGPGEQYF
TRBV20-1	TRBJ2-2	CSASYGGNTGELFF
TRBV6-1	TRBJ2-7	CATQRGSEQYF
TRBV6-1	TRBJ1-5	CASSPRDGGVPQHF
TRBV12-3/TRBV12-4	TRBJ1-2	CASSKGRDSYGYTF
TRBV20-1	TRBJ2-5	CSARAWETQYF
TRBV27	TRBJ2-7	CASTPGTGFDEQYF
TRBV29-1	TRBJ1-3	CSVEEGAGNTIYF
TRBV6-2/TRBV6-3	TRBJ1-2	CASSPTTVYGGYTF
TRBV5-5	TRBJ1-2	CASSLFRVYGYTF
TRBV7-8	TRBJ1-5	CASSLAAASNQPQHF